These 3 T cell receptor beta chains were all obtained from the same sample, sequenced in a study of cytomegalovirus exposure and HLA in healthy donors. PCR employed 60 Vbeta and 13 Jbeta primers. Measured with immunoSEQ multiplex PCR; TCRdb has only the in-frame clones, and not every one. The table includes some 96,000 clones, approximately 64% detected once. The sample consisted of PBMCs. These receptors were taken from a man between 60 and 70 years old in good health and CMV-seronegative.

The chain is built from TRBV11-2 and TRBJ2-7; D might be TRBD2 (5 bases). Germline CDR1 is SGHAT and CDR2 is FQNNGV. V lost 6 bases and J lost 0, with 12 bases in between. This CDR3 has 14 residues. CDR3 sequence: CASRDAGNSYEQYF. CDR3 DNA sequence: TGTGCCAGCAGGGACGCCGGGAACTCCTACGAGCAGTACTTC.

The chain links TRBV2 to TRBJ1-5, with TRBD1 as a possible D gene (5 bases). The CDR3 length is 14 residues. Trimming pared 7 bases from V and 5 bases from J, leaving 15 bases between. Germline-derived CDR1 and CDR2 are SNHLY and FYNNEI. The CDR3 loop reads CASTGPGLDQPQHF. As DNA, the CDR3 is TGTGCCAGCACAGGCCCAGGGCTGGATCAGCCCCAGCATTTT.

The chain combines TRBV5-1 with TRBJ2-7; 9 bases line up with TRBD1. This CDR3 spans 16 amino acids. Germline CDR1 reads SGHRS; CDR2 reads YFSETQ. The V and J ends lost 3 bases and 7 bases, in that order; junction bases with no gene match: 14. CDR3 in DNA: TGCGCCAGCAGCTGGGGACAGGGAGTTGCCGTGGTAGAGCAGTACTTC. Translated: CASSWGQGVAVVEQYF.